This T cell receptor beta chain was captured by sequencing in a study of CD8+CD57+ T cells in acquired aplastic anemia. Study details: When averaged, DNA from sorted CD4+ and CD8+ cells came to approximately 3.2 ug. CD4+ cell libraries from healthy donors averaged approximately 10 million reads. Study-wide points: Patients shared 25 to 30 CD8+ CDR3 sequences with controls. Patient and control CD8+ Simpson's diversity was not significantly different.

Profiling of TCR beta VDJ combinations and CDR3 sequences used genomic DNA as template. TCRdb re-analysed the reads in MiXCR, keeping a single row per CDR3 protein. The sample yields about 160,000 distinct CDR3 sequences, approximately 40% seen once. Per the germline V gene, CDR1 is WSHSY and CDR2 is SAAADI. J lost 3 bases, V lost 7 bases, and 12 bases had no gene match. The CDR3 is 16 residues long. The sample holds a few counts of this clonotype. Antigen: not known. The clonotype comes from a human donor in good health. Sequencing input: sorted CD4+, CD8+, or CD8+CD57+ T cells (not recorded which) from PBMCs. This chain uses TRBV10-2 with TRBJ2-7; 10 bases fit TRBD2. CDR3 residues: CASKGDPAGGRYEQYF. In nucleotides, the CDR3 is TGCGCCAGCAAAGGGGACCCAGCGGGGGGGCGCTACGAGCAGTACTTC.